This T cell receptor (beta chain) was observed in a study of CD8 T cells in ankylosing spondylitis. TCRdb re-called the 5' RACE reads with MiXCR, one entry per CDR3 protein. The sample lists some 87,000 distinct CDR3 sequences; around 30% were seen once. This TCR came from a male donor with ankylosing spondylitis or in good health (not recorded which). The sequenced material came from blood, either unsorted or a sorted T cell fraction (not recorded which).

CDR3 amino acids: CASSLETRTTDTQYF. The CDR3 nucleotides are TGTGCCAGCAGCTTGGAGACTAGGACCACAGATACGCAGTATTTT. The gene calls are TRBV5-6 and TRBJ2-3; TRBD2 might be the D (6 bases). CDR3 length: 15 amino acids. The germline CDR1 and CDR2 sequences are SGHDT and YYEEEE. The V end lost 0 bases, the J end lost 2 bases, and 10 bases lay between the germline ends.